This paragraph reports one T cell receptor (beta chain). Its specificity is not known. This sample is drawn from a study of T-cell reconstitution after alpha-beta-depleted transplantation in children. Library preparation (for TCRbeta) was performed with unique molecular identifiers. Each CDR3 protein gets one entry after TCRdb re-called the PCR reads with MiXCR. This sample has about 440,000 distinct CDR3 sequences, with about 40% found just once. The CDR3 has 12 amino acids. V was trimmed by 4 bases and J by 6 bases, leaving 10 bases between them. In germline, CDR1 is SQVTM, CDR2 ANQGSEA. Study-level findings and limits: After transplant, high TCRbeta diversity at day 60 in some patients arose from surviving recipient T cells and thymic progenitors. As was reported, about two months after transplant, alpha-beta T cells came from several hundred expanded graft clones. Most T-cell counts and diversity one year after the transplant came from T cells that were newly produced.

The gene calls are TRBV29-1 and TRBJ2-1; D unclear. The receptor was isolated from a girl between 2 and 10 years old with aplastic anemia, due to receive a stem cell transplant. The specimen comprised PBMCs, sampled before TCRalphabeta/CD19-depleted stem cell transplant. The CDR3 protein is CSVGVPSNEQFF. The CDR3, as DNA: TGCAGCGTTGGGGTCCCCTCCAATGAGCAGTTCTTC.